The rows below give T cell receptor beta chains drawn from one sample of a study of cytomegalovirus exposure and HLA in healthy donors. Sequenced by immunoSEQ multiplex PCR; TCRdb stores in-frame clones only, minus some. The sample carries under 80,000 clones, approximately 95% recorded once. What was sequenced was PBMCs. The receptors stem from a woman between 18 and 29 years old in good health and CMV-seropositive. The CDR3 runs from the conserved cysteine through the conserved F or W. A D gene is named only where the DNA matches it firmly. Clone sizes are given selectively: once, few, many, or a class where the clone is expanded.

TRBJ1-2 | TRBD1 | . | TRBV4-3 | TGCGCCAGCAGCCACGGACAGGATTGGGACTATGGCTACACCTTC | CASSHGQDWDYGYTF
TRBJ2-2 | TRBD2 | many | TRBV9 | TGTGCCAGCAGAGCGGGGGATATTAACACCGGGGAGCTGTTTTTT | CASRAGDINTGELFF
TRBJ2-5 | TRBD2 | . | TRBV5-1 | TGCGCCAGCAGCTCCAGCCGTCCTAGCGGCCAAGAGACCCAGTACTTC | CASSSSRPSGQETQYF
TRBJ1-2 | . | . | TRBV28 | TGTGCCAGCAGTTTCGTCTATGGCTACACCTTC | CASSFVYGYTF
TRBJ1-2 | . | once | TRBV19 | TGTGCCAGTAGTATAAGGCAGGACTATGGCTACACCTTC | CASSIRQDYGYTF
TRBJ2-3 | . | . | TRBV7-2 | TGTGCCAGCAGCACAGCCACCCATACAGATACGCAGTATTTT | CASSTATHTDTQYF
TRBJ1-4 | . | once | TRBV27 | TGTGCCAGCAGTCCTGGGCCCCGACGGGAAAAACTGTTTTTT | CASSPGPRREKLFF
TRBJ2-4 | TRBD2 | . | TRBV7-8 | TGTGCCAGCAGCTGGGGACTAGCGGGGGTCGGCAAAAACATTCAGTACTTC | CASSWGLAGVGKNIQYF
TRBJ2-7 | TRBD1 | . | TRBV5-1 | TGCGCCAGCAGCCGAGTGGACAGGGCGTACGAGCAGTACTTC | CASSRVDRAYEQYF
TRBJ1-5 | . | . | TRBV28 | TGTGCCAGCAGTTTATCGGGGCAGCCCCAGCATTTT | CASSLSGQPQHF
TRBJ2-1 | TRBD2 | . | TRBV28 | TGTGCCAGCTGGCGTACCCCTGGAGGGGGACTAGCGGGATTCGGGAATGAGCAGTTCTTC | CASWRTPGGGLAGFGNEQFF
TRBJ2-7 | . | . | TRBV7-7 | TGTGCCAGCAGCCCCGGACGGGGAAACTACGAGCAGTACTTC | CASSPGRGNYEQYF
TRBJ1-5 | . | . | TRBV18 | TGTGCCAGCTCACAGGACTGGGGCAATCAGCCCCAGCATTTT | CASSQDWGNQPQHF
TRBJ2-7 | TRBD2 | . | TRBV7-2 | TGTGCCAGCAGCTTAGATTCTAGCGGGATCCCGGGCGAGCAGTACTTC | CASSLDSSGIPGEQYF
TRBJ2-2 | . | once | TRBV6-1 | TGTGCCAGCAGTGAAAGGTTCGACCCGGGCACCGGGGAGCTGTTTTTT | CASSERFDPGTGELFF
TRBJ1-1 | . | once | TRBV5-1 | TGCGCCAGCAGCTTGGATGGACAGAACACTGAAGCTTTCTTT | CASSLDGQNTEAFF
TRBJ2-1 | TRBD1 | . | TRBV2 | TGTGCCAGCAGCGACCCCCGGGACAGGGCCTACAATGAGCAGTTCTTC | CASSDPRDRAYNEQFF
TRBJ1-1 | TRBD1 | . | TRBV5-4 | TGTGCCAGCAGTTCCCGGGACAGGGGCCCGAACACTGAAGCTTTCTTT | CASSSRDRGPNTEAFF
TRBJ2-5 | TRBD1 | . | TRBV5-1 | TGCGCCAGCAGCCGCCAGACAGGGGCAGAGACCCAGTACTTC | CASSRQTGAETQYF
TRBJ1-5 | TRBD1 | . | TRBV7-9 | TGTGCCTCCGGGACAGGGGTAAATCAGCCCCAGCATTTT | CASGTGVNQPQHF
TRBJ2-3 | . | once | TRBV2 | TGTGCCTCAACAGGCCCCCCTCTAGCGTGGCCCTACACAGATACGCAGTATTTT | CASTGPPLAWPYTDTQYF
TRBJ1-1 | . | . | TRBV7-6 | TGTGCCAGCAGCTTTGGGTGGGGGGGAACTGAAGCTTTCTTT | CASSFGWGGTEAFF
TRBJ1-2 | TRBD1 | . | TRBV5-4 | TGTGCCAGCAGCTTGGTGGACAGGGATTTCTATGGCTACACCTTC | CASSLVDRDFYGYTF
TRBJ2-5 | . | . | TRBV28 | TGTGCCAGCAGACCATGGAGGGCCCAAGAGACCCAGTACTTC | CASRPWRAQETQYF
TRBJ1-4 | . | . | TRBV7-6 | TGTGCCAGCAGCTCCCTTCAAGGGGCCAGTAATGAAAAACTGTTTTTT | CASSSLQGASNEKLFF
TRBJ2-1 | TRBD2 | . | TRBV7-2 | TGTGCCAGCAGCTTAATAGGTGGGGGGACTAGCGGGCTGAATGAGCAGTTCTTC | CASSLIGGGTSGLNEQFF
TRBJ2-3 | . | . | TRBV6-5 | TGTGCCAGCAGTTACTCCGGGAGTAGCACAGATACGCAGTATTTT | CASSYSGSSTDTQYF
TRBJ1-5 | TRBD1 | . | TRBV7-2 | TGTGCCAGCAGCTTTGACAGGGGAACTCAGCCCCAGCATTTT | CASSFDRGTQPQHF
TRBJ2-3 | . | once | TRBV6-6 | TGTGCCAGCAGTTCCCTAGAAAATACGCAGTATTTT | CASSSLENTQYF
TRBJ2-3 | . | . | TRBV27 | TGTGCCAGCAGTTCGGCTCCGGGAGAGGGTGCAGATACGCAGTATTTT | CASSSAPGEGADTQYF
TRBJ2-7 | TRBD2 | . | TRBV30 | TGTGCCTGGAGCCCCCTTTGGGGACTAGCGGGAGGAATCTACGAGCAGTACTTC | CAWSPLWGLAGGIYEQYF
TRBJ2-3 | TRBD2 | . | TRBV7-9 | TGTGCCAGCAGCTCGAGACTAGCGACCACAGATACGCAGTATTTT | CASSSRLATTDTQYF
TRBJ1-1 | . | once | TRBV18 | TGTGCCAGCTCACCAAGCAGGGACACTGAAGCTTTCTTT | CASSPSRDTEAFF
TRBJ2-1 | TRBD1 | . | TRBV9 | TGTGCCAGCAGCGTAAGTGGTGGGACAGGGGTGAGCAATGAGCAGTTCTTC | CASSVSGGTGVSNEQFF
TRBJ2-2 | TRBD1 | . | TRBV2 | TGTGCCAGAGGGCGGAGGGGACAGGGGTATGCCGGGGAGCTGTTTTTT | CARGRRGQGYAGELFF
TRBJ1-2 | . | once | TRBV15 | TGTGCCACCAGCAGGGCCCCGAGGGGGTATGGCTACACCTTC | CATSRAPRGYGYTF
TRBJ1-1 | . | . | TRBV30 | TGTGCCTGGTTTGACGGCGGAGAAGCTTTCTTT | CAWFDGGEAFF
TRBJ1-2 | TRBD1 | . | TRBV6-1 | TGTGCCAGCAGTGAAGAAGGGACAGGGCACTATGGCTACACCTTC | CASSEEGTGHYGYTF
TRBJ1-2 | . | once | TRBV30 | TGTGCCTGGACCCAGGGAAACAACTATGGCTACACCTTC | CAWTQGNNYGYTF
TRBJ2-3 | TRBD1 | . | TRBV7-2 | TGTGCCAGCAGCCCTAGGGACAGGGGCGCAGATACGCAGTATTTT | CASSPRDRGADTQYF
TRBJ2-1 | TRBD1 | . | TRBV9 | TGTGCCAGCAGCGTAGGGGACAGGGAGAATGAGCAGTTCTTC | CASSVGDRENEQFF
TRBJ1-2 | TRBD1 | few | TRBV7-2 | TGTGCCAGCAGCTTAGAGGGCAGGGGGAATGGCTACACCTTC | CASSLEGRGNGYTF
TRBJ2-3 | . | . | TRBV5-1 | TGCGCCAGCAGCTCCCGCATCAGGGATGTCACAGATACGCAGTATTTT | CASSSRIRDVTDTQYF
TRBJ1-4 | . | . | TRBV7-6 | TGTGCCAGCAGCTCAGTCCCGACAGCAACTAATGAAAAACTGTTTTTT | CASSSVPTATNEKLFF
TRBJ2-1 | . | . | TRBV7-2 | TGTGCCAGCAGCTTCGGCTGGCGCGGAGTCGGTGATGAGCAGTTCTTC | CASSFGWRGVGDEQFF
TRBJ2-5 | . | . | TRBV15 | TGTGCCACCACCTGGGGGGACAGATTACAAGAGACCCAGTACTTC | CATTWGDRLQETQYF